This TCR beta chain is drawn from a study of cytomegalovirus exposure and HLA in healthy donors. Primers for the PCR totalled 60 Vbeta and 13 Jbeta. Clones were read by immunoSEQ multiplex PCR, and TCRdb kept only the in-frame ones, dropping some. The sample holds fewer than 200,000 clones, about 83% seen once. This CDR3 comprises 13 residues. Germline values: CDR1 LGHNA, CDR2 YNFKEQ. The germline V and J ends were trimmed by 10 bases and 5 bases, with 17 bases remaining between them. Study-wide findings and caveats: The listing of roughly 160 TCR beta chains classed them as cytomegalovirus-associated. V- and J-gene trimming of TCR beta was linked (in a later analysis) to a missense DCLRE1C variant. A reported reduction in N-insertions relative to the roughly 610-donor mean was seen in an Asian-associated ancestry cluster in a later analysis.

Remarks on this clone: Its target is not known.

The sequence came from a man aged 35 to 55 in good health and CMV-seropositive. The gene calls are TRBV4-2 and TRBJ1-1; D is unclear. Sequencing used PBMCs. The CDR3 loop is CATQAHYLTEAFF. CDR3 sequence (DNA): TGTGCCACCCAAGCGCACTATTTAACTGAAGCTTTCTTT.